This T cell receptor (beta chain) was obtained from a study of CD8+CD57+ T cells in acquired aplastic anemia. Background on the study: Sorted CD4+ plus CD8+ cells gave DNA averaging approximately 3.2 ug.

Investigators profiled TCR beta VDJ and CDR3 from genomic DNA template. Each CDR3 protein is one row after TCRdb ran MiXCR on the reads. The table records about 190,000 distinct CDR3 sequences, less than 70% of them present only once. A few counts support this clonotype. Its matching antigen is unknown. The study's findings and limits: For CD8+ Simpson's diversity, patients and controls showed no significant difference.

Unmatched junction bases numbered 9, after V lost 5 bases and J lost 3 bases. Germline CDR1 and CDR2: SEHNR and FQNEAQ (reference sequence). The length of the CDR3 is 15 residues. The specimen sequenced was sorted CD4+, CD8+, or CD8+CD57+ T cells (not recorded which) from PBMCs. The chain joins TRBV7-9 to TRBJ2-7, with TRBD1 identical over 8 bases. The TCR comes from a human donor in good health, serving as a control. The CDR3 DNA follows: TGTGCCAGCAGCATCCGGACAGGGAATCGCTACGAGCAGTACTTC. Amino acids: CASSIRTGNRYEQYF.